Following are 4 T cell receptor beta chains from one sample sequenced in a study of blood T cell repertoires in COVID-19 (dated by TCRdb to the early 2020s). The protocol used for the library was the immunoSEQ multiplex PCR assay. What TCRdb holds here is the immuneACCESS table cut down to in-frame rearrangements. Part of the clones is not present; checked against another copy, under half of the missing clones reflect an unresolved V gene, and the others are unexplained. Here the sample has 190,000 or so clones; 75% to 90% occur a single time. 0.95% to 1.5% of the sample is held by the ten biggest clonotypes. The sequencing input was PBMCs or T cells enriched from blood (not recorded which). These TCRs come from a man aged 25 to 40 who had recovered from COVID-19.

This clone has a single count. This chain links TRBV6-5 with TRBJ2-1; D is unresolved. Germline CDR1 MNHEY, CDR2 SVGAGI. Trimming cost V 6 bases and J 5 bases, with 11 bases left between them. The CDR3 loop spans 13 amino acids. The CDR3 spells CASSSLVDNEQFF. The DNA of the CDR3 is TGTGCCAGCAGCTCTCTAGTGGACAATGAGCAGTTCTTC.

The chain carries TRBV29-1 and TRBJ1-2; 9 bases fit TRBD1. The CDR3 has 14 amino acids. Germline V gene lookup returns CDR1 SQVTM and CDR2 ANQGSEA. The J segment lost 4 bases and the V segment lost 3 bases, leaving 6 bases of the junction unmatched. The CDR3 DNA follows: TGCAGCGTTGAGGGCACGGGACAGGGCTATGGCTACACCTTC. Its protein is CSVEGTGQGYGYTF.

V is TRBV5-1 and J is TRBJ2-5, with D hard to call. The germline V gene has CDR1 SGHRS and CDR2 YFSETQ. The ends were cut back, 0 bases at V and 3 bases at J, with 12 bases in the middle. The CDR3 runs 15 residues. The CDR3 coding sequence is TGCGCCAGCAGCTTGGCGTCGGGTCTTGAAGAGACCCAGTACTTC. This translates into CASSLASGLEETQYF.

V and J are TRBV30 and TRBJ2-5; 7 bases fit TRBD2. The J segment lost 1 base and the V segment lost 1 base, leaving 15 bases of the junction unmatched. This CDR3 contains 18 residues. In germline, CDR1 is GTSNPN, CDR2 SVGIG (reference sequence). In DNA form, the CDR3 reads TGTGCCTGGAGTGGTGGGGGGGTATTAGCGGACTCCCAAGAGACCCAGTACTTC. It is translated as CAWSGGGVLADSQETQYF.